Listed below are T cell receptor beta chains from one sample, sequenced in a study of human T cells and chemical hapten exposure. TCRdb used MiXCR to reprocess the RACE reads, holding one entry per CDR3 protein. The table has more than 95,000 distinct CDR3 sequences, about 34% seen once. The sequencing here drew on whole blood, taken in connection with sensitization to the hapten diphenylcyclopropenone (DPC). The source is a man aged 35 to 55 with alopecia areata. Some clones in this sample may be carry-over from other donors' samples. Each CDR3 is given with its conserved first and last residue. Fields, in order: D gene, V gene, clone size, J gene, CDR3 protein, CDR3 DNA. D genes are given only for firm matches. Size tells how often a clone was seen (once, few, many) or the class of an expanded clone, and some rows leave it out.

>.|TRBV9|few|TRBJ2-7
CASSVGTETYEQYF
TGTGCCAGCAGCGTAGGTACAGAGACCTACGAGCAGTACTTC
>.|TRBV15|few|TRBJ2-1
CATSRDRGEQFF
TGTGCCACCAGCAGAGATAGAGGTGAGCAGTTCTTC
>.|TRBV7-8|many|TRBJ2-1
CASSFGGNNEQFF
TGTGCCAGCAGCTTCGGGGGCAATAATGAGCAGTTCTTC
>TRBD1|TRBV4-3|.|TRBJ2-1
CASSQESGQRLNEQFF
TGCGCCAGCAGCCAAGAGTCGGGACAGCGACTCAATGAGCAGTTCTTC
>TRBD2|TRBV7-9|.|TRBJ2-3
CASSFSGRGGDTQYF
TGTGCCAGCAGCTTTAGCGGGAGAGGGGGAGATACGCAGTATTTT
>TRBD1|TRBV4-3|few|TRBJ2-2
CASSQDGRGQGRPGELFF
TGCGCCAGCAGCCAAGATGGGCGGGGACAGGGAAGACCCGGGGAGCTGTTTTTT
>.|TRBV6-2/TRBV6-3|.|TRBJ1-5
CASSQRREGPWDQRSPQHF
TGTGCCAGCAGCCAACGTCGGGAGGGGCCATGGGATCAGAGGAGCCCCCAGCATTTT
>TRBD2|TRBV18|.|TRBJ2-3
CASSPGLAGVRPSTDTQYF
TGTGCCAGCTCACCGGGACTAGCGGGAGTTCGCCCAAGCACAGATACGCAGTATTTT
>.|TRBV27|.|TRBJ1-3
CASSLTGSTGNTIYF
TGTGCCAGCAGTTTAACAGGGAGTACTGGAAACACCATATATTTT
>TRBD2|TRBV20-1|many|TRBJ2-1
CSARTSGNEQFF
TGCAGTGCTAGGACTAGCGGCAATGAGCAGTTCTTC
>.|TRBV29-1|few|TRBJ1-1
CSVVRSDPNTEAFF
TGCAGCGTTGTTAGATCTGACCCGAACACTGAAGCTTTCTTT
>TRBD1|TRBV29-1|few|TRBJ2-3
CSVPGQGTDTQYF
TGCAGCGTTCCGGGACAGGGCACAGATACGCAGTATTTT
>TRBD2|TRBV12-3/TRBV12-4|.|TRBJ2-5
CASSQGLAGAIETQYF
TGTGCCAGCAGCCAAGGACTAGCGGGAGCCATTGAGACCCAGTACTTC
>.|TRBV10-3|once|TRBJ1-1
CAISGRENTEAFF
TGTGCCATCAGTGGCAGGGAGAACACTGAAGCTTTCTTT
>.|TRBV11-2|.|TRBJ2-7
CASSLRDYEQYF
TGTGCCAGCAGCCTGAGGGACTACGAGCAGTACTTC
>TRBD2|TRBV29-1|few|TRBJ2-5
CSVAPGTSGETQYF
TGCAGCGTTGCCCCCGGGACTAGTGGAGAGACCCAGTACTTC
>.|TRBV4-1|.|TRBJ2-3
CASSQDGLVRDTQYF
TGCGCCAGCAGCCAAGATGGGCTAGTCCGTGATACGCAGTATTTT
>TRBD2|TRBV7-9|.|TRBJ2-6
CASSPPGLAGAGANVLTF
TGTGCCAGCAGCCCCCCGGGGTTAGCGGGAGCTGGGGCCAACGTCCTGACTTTC
>TRBD2|TRBV7-2|.|TRBJ2-6
CASSPRGGGQGSGANVLTF
TGTGCCAGCAGCCCCCGAGGCGGGGGTCAGGGCTCTGGGGCCAACGTCCTGACTTTC
>TRBD1|TRBV7-2|few|TRBJ1-2
CASSLTQQGGGYTF
TGTGCCAGCAGCTTAACCCAACAGGGGGGAGGCTACACCTTC
>.|TRBV28|.|TRBJ2-3
CASKISTDTQYF
TGTGCCAGCAAGATTAGCACAGATACGCAGTATTTT
>.|TRBV27|.|TRBJ2-5
CASSLAVQETQYF
TGTGCCAGCAGTTTGGCCGTACAAGAGACCCAGTACTTC
>TRBD1|TRBV20-1|.|TRBJ1-1
CSAREQGVGTEAFF
TGCAGTGCTAGAGAACAGGGGGTGGGTACTGAAGCTTTCTTT
>.|TRBV7-9|.|TRBJ2-3
CASSTLGGHTQYF
TGTGCCAGCAGCACCCTAGGAGGACATACGCAGTATTTT
>.|TRBV7-9|few|TRBJ1-2
CASSLAHSYGYTF
TGTGCCAGCAGCTTAGCGCACAGCTATGGCTACACCTTC
>TRBD2|TRBV19|.|TRBJ2-3
CASSMLAGGADTQYF
TGTGCCAGTAGTATGTTGGCGGGAGGGGCAGATACGCAGTATTTT
>TRBD2|TRBV6-2/TRBV6-3|few|TRBJ2-1
CASKKSGRSEQFF
TGTGCCAGCAAAAAAAGCGGGAGGAGTGAGCAGTTCTTC
>TRBD2|TRBV5-1|few|TRBJ2-3
CASRPLAADTDTQYF
TGCGCCAGCAGACCACTAGCGGCCGACACAGATACGCAGTATTTT
>.|TRBV5-1|.|TRBJ2-3
CASSLAVQAQISTDTQYF
TGCGCCAGCAGCTTGGCAGTCCAGGCCCAAATTAGCACAGATACGCAGTATTTT
>.|TRBV10-3|.|TRBJ2-2
CAISESQGDTGELFF
TGTGCCATCAGTGAGTCGCAGGGCGACACCGGGGAGCTGTTTTTT
>TRBD2|TRBV7-2|.|TRBJ2-3
CASRRDYREDTQYF
TGTGCCAGCAGAAGGGACTATCGGGAAGATACGCAGTATTTT
>.|TRBV25-1|.|TRBJ2-2
CASSDLTGSHANTGELFF
TGTGCCAGCAGTGACTTAACAGGGAGCCATGCGAACACCGGGGAGCTGTTTTTT
>.|TRBV27|medium-sized|TRBJ2-3
CASQGRATDTQYF
TGTGCCAGCCAGGGACGGGCCACAGATACGCAGTATTTT
>.|TRBV28|.|TRBJ2-7
CASSLLPISYEQYF
TGTGCCAGCAGTTTATTACCGATCTCCTACGAGCAGTACTTC
>.|TRBV20-1|.|TRBJ1-3
CSARSGGSGNTIYF
TGCAGTGCTAGATCAGGTGGAAGTGGAAACACCATATATTTT